This T cell receptor (beta chain) was recorded in a study of T cell repertoires in ileal Crohn's disease. Profiling relied on immunoSEQ multiplex PCR, and the TCRdb table lists in-frame clones only, not all of them. The repertoire holds roughly 8,500 clones, with around 80% as singletons. Comments on this clone: Its antigen is still unknown.

In germline, CDR1 is SEHNR, CDR2 FQNEAQ (reference sequence). The CDR3 is 15 amino acids. Trimming removed 4 bases at V and 11 bases at J, with 18 bases between. Broader study findings: Compared with CD4 T cells, sorted CD8 cells carried more expanded clones.

Time point given: neoterminal ileum biopsy at postoperative endoscopy, about 6 months after surgery. The material sequenced was ileal tissue. This clonotype was obtained from an adult with Crohn's disease. This rearrangement joins TRBV7-9 to TRBJ2-6; a possible D gene is TRBD1 (6 bases). CDR3 bases: TGTGCCAGCAGCTGGGATACCCAGGGGTTTGACGTCCTGACTTTC. It specifies CASSWDTQGFDVLTF.